The 5 T cell receptor beta chains given below trace back to one sample, sequenced in a study of tumor and adjacent non-tumor tissue in lung cancer. The library came from three nested PCR rounds adapted from ARM-PCR protocols. From the multiplex PCR reads, TCRdb called clonotypes with MiXCR, one entry per CDR3 protein. The sample has about 90,000 distinct CDR3 sequences, 61% seen once; the top ten hold roughly 15%. RNA was extracted from bulk tissue without any cell sorting. The material sequenced was lung tumor tissue. The receptors come from an older man with non-small cell lung cancer.

This clonotype showed up many times. Written as DNA, the CDR3 is TGTGCCAGCAGCCCAGGACTACCCCACACAGATACGCAGTATTTT. It encodes CASSPGLPHTDTQYF. This chain connects TRBV5-6 to TRBJ2-3; maybe TRBD2 (6 bases). The CDR3 loop spans 15 amino acids. V lost 4 bases, J lost 2 bases, and 14 bases lay in between. CDR1 is SGHDT and CDR2 is YYEEEE in the germline V gene.

As to this clonotype: A read error may produce the germline difference seen at one junction end. The rearrangement joins TRBV30 to TRBJ1-1; D is undetermined. Germline loops: CDR1 GTSNPN, CDR2 SVGIG (reference sequence). The CDR3 extends over 13 amino acids. CDR3 in amino acids: CADRESSGSEAFF. CDR3 DNA sequence: TGTGCCGACCGGGAGTCCTCGGGGAGTGAAGCCTTCTTT.

In this sample, this clonotype turned up many times. V is TRBV5-5 and J is TRBJ1-2, with TRBD1 matching over 7 bases. V lost 7 bases to trimming and J lost 6 bases; unmatched junction nucleotides: 12. Germline loops: CDR1 SGHKS, CDR2 YYEKEE (reference sequence). This CDR3 region has 14 residues. As DNA, the CDR3 is TGTGCCAGCGCGGACAGGATCAGACCGAATGGCTACACCTTC. Encoded protein: CASADRIRPNGYTF.

On this clonotype itself: The junction differs from germline at one of its ends, possibly a read error. The V call is TRBV6-1, the J call TRBJ1-5; 7 positions match TRBD1. The length of the CDR3 is 15 residues. CDR1 and CDR2 from the germline V gene are MNHNS and SASEGT. The CDR3 protein is CTSRRQGLGNKPQHF. In DNA, the CDR3 is TGTACCAGCAGGAGACAGGGTCTGGGTAATAAGCCCCAGCATTTT.

As to this clonotype: A much more abundant neighbour one base away suggests this may be a read error. The V and J genes are TRBV4-1 and TRBJ2-5, with 13 bases identical to TRBD2. This CDR3 has 16 residues. Germline V gives CDR1 MGHRA, CDR2 YSYEKL. In DNA, the CDR3 is TGCGCCAACAGCCAAGGACTAGCGGGGGAAAAAGAGACCCAGTACTTC. Encoded protein: CANSQGLAGEKETQYF.